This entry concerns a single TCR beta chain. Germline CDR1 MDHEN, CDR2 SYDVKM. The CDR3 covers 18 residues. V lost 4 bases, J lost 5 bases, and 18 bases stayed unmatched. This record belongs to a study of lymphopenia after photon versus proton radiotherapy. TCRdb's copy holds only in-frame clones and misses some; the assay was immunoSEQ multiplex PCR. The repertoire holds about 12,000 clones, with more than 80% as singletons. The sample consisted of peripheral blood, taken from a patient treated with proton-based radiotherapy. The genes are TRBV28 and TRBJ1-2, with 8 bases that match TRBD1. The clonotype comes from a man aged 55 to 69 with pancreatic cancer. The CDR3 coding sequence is TGTGCCAGCAGTTCGGCTCGATTCCTGACAGGGGCGGGGTATGGCTACACCTTC. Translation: CASSSARFLTGAGYGYTF.